This T cell receptor (beta chain) was sequenced for a study of a mutant IDH1 vaccine in newly diagnosed glioma. Described time point: week 11, during vaccination. Each dose of the vaccine consisted of 300 ug of mutant IDH1 20-mer peptide, with topical imiquimod. Comment on this clone: Its antigen is not known.

Assay: immunoSEQ multiplex PCR; the TCRdb copy retains only in-frame clones and omits some. The data hold 55,000 to 65,000 clones, with 80% observed a single time. The junction had 6 bases not matched to a gene; V was cut back by 4 bases and J by 0 bases. From germline, CDR1 is SGHKS and CDR2 YYEKEE (reference sequence). This CDR3 contains 15 residues. The sequence was collected from a man aged 45-65 years with glioma. The V and J genes are TRBV5-5 and TRBJ2-5; 7 positions match TRBD1. Material: PBMCs, obtained from a glioma patient whose treatment included an IDH1 peptide vaccine. In DNA, the CDR3 is TGTGCCAGCAGCACATATACAGGGGACCAAGAGACCCAGTACTTC. Translation gives CASSTYTGDQETQYF.